The clone carrying this TCR beta chain was recorded many times. Antigen unknown. This specimen comes from a study of glioma-infiltrating T cells. Study results and caveats: Very few CDR3 sequences were shared between tissue and blood. Gliomas, especially low-grade, showed above-expected tissue-blood divergence; non-neoplastic patients showed below.

Trimming took 5 bases from V and 0 from J, leaving 7 bases between them. The CDR3 spans 13 residues. Germline CDR1 is MNHNS and CDR2 is SASEGT. Using RNA template, CDR3s of TCR alpha and beta were amplified with iRepertoire arm-PCR. Tissue mRNA or PBMC total RNA, about 85-400 ng, went into one-step reverse transcription and amplification. TCRdb independently ran MiXCR on the multiplex PCR reads; one entry per CDR3 protein. The top ten clones hold around 20% of a sample with fewer than 200,000 distinct CDR3 sequences, over 30% of them seen once. The TCR originated in a human donor with low-grade glioma or glioblastoma, undergoing nonglioma brain surgery, or in good health (not recorded which). The chain couples TRBV6-1 to TRBJ1-1, with D unresolved. What was sequenced was glioma tissue, nonneoplastic brain tissue, or PBMCs (not recorded which). The CDR3 reads CASSLTLNTEAFF. The CDR3 DNA reads as TGTGCCAGCAGTCTTACATTGAACACTGAAGCTTTCTTT.